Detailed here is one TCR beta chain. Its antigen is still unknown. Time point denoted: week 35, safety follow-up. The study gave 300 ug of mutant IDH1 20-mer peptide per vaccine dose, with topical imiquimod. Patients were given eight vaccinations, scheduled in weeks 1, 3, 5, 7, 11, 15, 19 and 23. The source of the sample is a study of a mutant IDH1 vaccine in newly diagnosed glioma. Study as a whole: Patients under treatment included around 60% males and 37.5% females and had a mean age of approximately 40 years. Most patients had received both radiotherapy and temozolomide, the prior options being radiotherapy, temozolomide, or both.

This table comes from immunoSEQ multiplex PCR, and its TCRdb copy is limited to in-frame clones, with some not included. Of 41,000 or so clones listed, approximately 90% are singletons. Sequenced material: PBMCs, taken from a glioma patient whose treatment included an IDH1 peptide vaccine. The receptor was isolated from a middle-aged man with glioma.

The CDR3, as DNA: TGTGCCAGCTCACCCACTCCCCAGGATGGTCAGCCCCAGCATTTT. Residues: CASSPTPQDGQPQHF. The chain is built from TRBV18 and TRBJ1-5; D not resolved. Germline CDR1 is KGHSH and CDR2 is LQKENI. The CDR3 length is 15 residues. The V end lost 3 bases, the J end lost 6 bases, and 15 bases lay between the germline ends.